This entry lists 2 T cell receptor beta chains sequenced from one sample in a study of blood T cell repertoires in COVID-19. Some clones are missing from TCRdb's copy, which holds only in-frame ones; the method was immunoSEQ multiplex PCR. The sample records more than 95,000 clones, 65% to 90% being singletons. The sequencing sample was made of peripheral blood. The source of these receptors is an elderly man with acute or convalescent COVID-19.

The CDR3 spells CASSVGFATNEKLFF. As DNA, the CDR3 is TGTGCCAGCAGCGTGGGCTTTGCAACTAATGAAAAACTGTTTTTT. The chain joins TRBV9 to TRBJ1-4, with D unclear. The CDR3 spans 15 residues. Deletions cut 2 bases from V and 0 bases from J, with 8 bases between. Germline V lookup: CDR1 SGDLS, CDR2 YYNGEE.

The V call is TRBV5-1, the J call TRBJ2-7, with D maybe TRBD1 (6 bases). Trimming pared 4 bases from V and 1 base from J, leaving 15 bases between. Per the germline V gene, CDR1 is SGHRS and CDR2 is YFSETQ. The CDR3 extends over 15 amino acids. CDR3 sequence reads: CASSQQTGLSYEQYF. Written as DNA, the CDR3 is TGCGCCAGCAGCCAGCAAACAGGGTTGTCCTACGAGCAGTACTTC.